The TCR beta chain under discussion was sequenced for a study of blood T cell repertoires in COVID-19. Study summary: COVID-19 samples collected from the United States, Italy and Spain covered acute and convalescent phases.

This study enrolled people aged roughly 18 to 100 from 20 to 25 US geographic areas. Symptom resolution, clearance, or two negative PCRs marked the recovered donors of Cohort 3. The germline V gene encodes CDR1 SGHDT and CDR2 YYEEEE. The CDR3 contains 14 residues. V lost 0 bases and J 7 bases, leaving 11 bases between the germline ends. Under the authors' procedure: Estimation of nucleated cell counts was performed using reference gene primer amplification. Assay used: immunoSEQ multiplex PCR; TCRdb lists only in-frame clones, some missing. The V and J calls and clone size are taken from that table; D and trimming were inferred from the DNA. The profile shows hundreds of thousands of clones, more than 75% of them singletons.

The specimen sequenced was PBMCs or T cells enriched from blood (not recorded which). The source of this sequence is a woman aged 45-65 years who had recovered from COVID-19. This sequence joins TRBV5-6 and TRBJ1-3; no firm D call. The CDR3 nucleotides are TGTGCCAGCAGCTTGGGCAGTCTAGCCAACACCATATATTTT. This encodes CASSLGSLANTIYF.